Given below is one T cell receptor beta chain in context. What antigen it recognizes has not been identified. Base qualities are not provided; no much larger clone lies one nucleotide away. This entry belongs to a study of shared clonotypes between healthy human individuals (dated by TCRdb to the early 2020s). Context from the whole study: A couple of women and three men aged 18 to 49 years were included in the cohort. For each donor, three plates each were used for CD4 naive and CD4 memory, two plates were used for CD8 naive, and one plate was used for CD8 memory. The study deeply sequenced blood TCR repertoires of five healthy adults to estimate repertoire size and the extent of clonotype sharing between individuals. Different laboratories and diverse techniques were used to prepare libraries and sequence TCR repertoires, to increase sequencing depth and limit assay-specific biases. Leukapheresis yielded between about 0.8 and 9.5 billion PBMCs per donor. Results and caveats for the whole study, not just this receptor: Based on pairwise subsampling, the degree of clonotype sharing among donors was expected to be affected by sequencing depth. Sampling was restricted to blood, and TCR repertoires in tissues likely differ from the TCR repertoires found in blood. The small number of donors limited the genetic and exposure-history diversity represented. Estimated clonotype richness was generally larger for naive than for memory subsets. Roughly 5% of naive CD4, 3.5% of naive CD8, approximately 2% of memory CD4, and roughly 0.4% of memory CD8 clonotypes were shared across a few donors. Higher generation probabilities were observed for clonotypes shared by all four sorted-subset donors than for non-shared clonotypes. Rarefaction of sorted-subset datasets indicated incomplete sequencing despite the large sequencing depth.

Using the deep immunoSEQ assay, multiplex PCR amplified TCR CDR3 regions from genomic DNA. Extracted genomic DNA from each cell subset was spread evenly across all wells of several immunoSEQ 96-well plates, with each plate serving as a replicate. For sorted subsets, 200 to 250 ng genomic DNA, equal to 30,000 or so T cell genomes, was loaded into each replicate PCR. The purified libraries were quantified using a Qubit 3.0 fluorometer, sized with a Bioanalyzer 2100, and then quantified again using the KAPA Library Quantification kit. Each immunoSEQ 96-well plate was sequenced on its own single-read 150-cycle Illumina NextSeq 550 flow cell. Per the source publication's procedure: The immunoSEQ output contained only junctional sequences without quality scores, so filtering could not match that applied to full-length reads. Sequences were annotated with PyIR, a Python wrapper for IgBLAST v1.9, using IMGT germline references to assign V/J genes and CDR3. Reads with weak V/J assignments (E-value above 1e-6), missing CDR3, stop codons, out-of-frame junctions, or ambiguous translated residues were removed. V3J clonotypes were defined by identical inferred V gene, J gene, and CDR3 amino acid sequence. Percentage overlap between repertoires was calculated by dividing the number of shared unique clonotypes by the size of the smaller repertoire. Repertoire richness was assessed with RTK rarefaction, the Chao1 estimator, and Recon v2.1 estimates of unobserved clonotypes. OLGA was used to compute generation probabilities for all TCRbeta clonotypes that the gDNA method yielded from a few donors. In TCRdb, the immuneACCESS table is reduced to in-frame sequences with V and J assigned. These tables do not hold every clone; where another copy was compared, an unresolved V gene accounts for under half, and the others remain unexplained. The V and J calls and clone size come from that table; D and trimming were worked out from the DNA. The sample yields about 610,000 clones; approximately 96% were counted once. The top ten clones comprise about 0.12% of the sample.

V is clipped by 2 bases and J by 2 bases, and the sequence between their germline boundaries is 6 bases long. Taken from cysteine to phenylalanine, the CDR3 has 13 residues. Only CDR3 DNA remains: 39 bases, in frame from the first base. The germline V gene supplies CDR1 SNHLY and CDR2 FYNNEI. CD8 naive samples consisted of CD45RO-negative cells that were positively selected for CCR7, yielding a CD45RA+CCR7+ population without TemRA cells. Donors were healthy HIV-negative adults with no recently reported acute infections or vaccinations. All donors were Caucasian adults living in Nashville, Tennessee, USA. Blood was obtained by leukapheresis, after which PBMCs were separated by Ficoll-Histopaque density gradient centrifugation and cryopreserved in liquid nitrogen vapor phase. Purity and quantity of every magnetically sorted T cell population were checked by analytical flow cytometry. Genomic DNA was isolated from every sorted fraction and measured by UV absorbance on a Nanodrop 2000c.

The sequence is built from TRBV2 and TRBJ2-5; no D segment can be confidently identified. The clonotype was recovered from a woman between 25 and 40 years old in good health. Sequenced input: naive CD8+ T cells sorted from blood. Per the publication, the cell subset or site label means: CD45RA+CCR7+. The DNA sequence is TGTGCCAGCAGTGAAAGGGATCAAGAGACCCAGTACTTC. The resulting protein is CASSERDQETQYF. The full variable domain, with segments outside the CDR3 supplied by the reference TRBV2 and TRBJ2-5 proteins, appears as EPEVTQTPSHQVTQMGQEVILRCVPISNHLYFYWYRQILGQKVEFLVSFYNNEISEKSEIFDDQFSVERPDGSNFTLKIRSTKLEDSAMYFCASSERDQETQYFGPGTRLLVL.